The clone carrying this TCR beta chain has a handful of counts. Its antigen remains unknown. This specimen comes from a study of blood T cells in healthy people across ages. V was shortened by 1 base and J by 10 bases, with 11 bases between the two germline ends. CDR1 and CDR2 (germline): DFQATT, SNEGSKA (reference sequence). This CDR3 contains 11 residues. Study-level points and caveats: TCR beta diversity per million T cells fell roughly linearly with age.

The second PCR ran about 6 to 11 cycles with a sample-barcoded 5' primer and J-beta primers. TCRdb reprocessed the 5' RACE reads with MiXCR, giving one entry per CDR3 protein. Among under 700,000 distinct CDR3 sequences listed, 24% were seen once. The sample was also reused in another study, on T cells of mothers and their children.

This TCR was sampled from a boy between 10 and 17 years old in good health. The material sequenced was blood. The V and J genes are TRBV20-1 and TRBJ2-7; D gene ambiguous. The CDR3 region is CSARASREQYF. CDR3 nucleotides: TGCAGTGCTAGAGCCTCTAGGGAACAGTACTTC.